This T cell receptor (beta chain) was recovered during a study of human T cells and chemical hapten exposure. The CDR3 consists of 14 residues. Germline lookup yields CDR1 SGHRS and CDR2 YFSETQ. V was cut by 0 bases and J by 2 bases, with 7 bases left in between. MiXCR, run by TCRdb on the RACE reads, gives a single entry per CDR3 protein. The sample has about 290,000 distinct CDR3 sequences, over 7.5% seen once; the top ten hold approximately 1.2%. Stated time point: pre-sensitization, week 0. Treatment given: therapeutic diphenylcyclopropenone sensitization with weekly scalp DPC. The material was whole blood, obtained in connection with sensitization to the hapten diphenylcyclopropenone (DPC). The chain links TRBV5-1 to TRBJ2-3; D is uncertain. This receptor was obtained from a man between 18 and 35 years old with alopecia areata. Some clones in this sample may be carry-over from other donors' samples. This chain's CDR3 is CASSLGGDTDTQYF. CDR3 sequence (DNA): TGCGCCAGCAGCTTGGGAGGAGACACAGATACGCAGTATTTT.